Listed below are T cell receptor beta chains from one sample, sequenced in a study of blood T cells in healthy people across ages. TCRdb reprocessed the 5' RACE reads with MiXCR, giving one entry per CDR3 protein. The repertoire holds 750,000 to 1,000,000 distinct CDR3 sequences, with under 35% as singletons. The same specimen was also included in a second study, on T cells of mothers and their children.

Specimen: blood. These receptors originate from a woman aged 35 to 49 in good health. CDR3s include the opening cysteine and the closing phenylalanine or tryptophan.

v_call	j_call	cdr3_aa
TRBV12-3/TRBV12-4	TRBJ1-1	CASSPIGRGERMNTEAFF
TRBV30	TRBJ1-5	CAWSPTANQPQHF
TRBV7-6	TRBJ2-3	CASSGRTGRDTQYF
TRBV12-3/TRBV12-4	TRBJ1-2	CASSLGTRMVGYGYTF
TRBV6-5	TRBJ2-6	CASSYLASGANALTF
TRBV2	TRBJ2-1	CASSVTGGYNEQFF
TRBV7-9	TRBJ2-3	CASRSTVTDTDTQYF
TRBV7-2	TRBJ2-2	CASSLLRNTGELFF
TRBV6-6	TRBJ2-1	CASRSPGQGAHEQFF
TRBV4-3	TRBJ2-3	CASSQAPGADTQYF
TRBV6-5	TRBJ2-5	CASSYYSSPNEQYF
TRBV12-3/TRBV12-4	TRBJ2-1	CASSRGGGLSSYNEQFF
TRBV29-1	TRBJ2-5	CSVVGRETQYF
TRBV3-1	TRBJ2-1	CASSQGVGLAEEQFF
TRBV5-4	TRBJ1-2	CASSLRDRGPGYTF
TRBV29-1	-	CSVEVGQGGRETQYF
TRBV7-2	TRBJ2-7	CASSLVEGPYEQYF
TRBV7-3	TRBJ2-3	CASSPGTGFDTQYF
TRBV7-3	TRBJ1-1	CASSLSGGGSATFF
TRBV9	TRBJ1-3	CASSATGGGGNTIYF
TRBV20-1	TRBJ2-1	CSARQPASGGVDEQFF
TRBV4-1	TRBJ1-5	CASSQGGQGLQPQHF
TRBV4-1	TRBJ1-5	CASSQVVDQPQHF
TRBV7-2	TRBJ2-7	CASSLSGSRYEQYF
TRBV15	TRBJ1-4	CATSRLRAANEKLFF
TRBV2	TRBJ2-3	CASSEGGTLSLGTDTQYF
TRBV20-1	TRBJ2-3	CSARETEGTDTQYF
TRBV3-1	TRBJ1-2	CAGSPHVGLNYGYTF
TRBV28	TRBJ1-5	CASSSRQGALQPQHF
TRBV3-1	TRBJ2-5	CASSQGLGGGPQETQYF
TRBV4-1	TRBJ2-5	CASGTTSGGFETQYF
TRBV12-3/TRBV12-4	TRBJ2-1	CASSSGLNYNEQFF
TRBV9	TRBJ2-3	CASSVGQGAQTDTRYF
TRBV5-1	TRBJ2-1	CASSSGGSVYNEQFF